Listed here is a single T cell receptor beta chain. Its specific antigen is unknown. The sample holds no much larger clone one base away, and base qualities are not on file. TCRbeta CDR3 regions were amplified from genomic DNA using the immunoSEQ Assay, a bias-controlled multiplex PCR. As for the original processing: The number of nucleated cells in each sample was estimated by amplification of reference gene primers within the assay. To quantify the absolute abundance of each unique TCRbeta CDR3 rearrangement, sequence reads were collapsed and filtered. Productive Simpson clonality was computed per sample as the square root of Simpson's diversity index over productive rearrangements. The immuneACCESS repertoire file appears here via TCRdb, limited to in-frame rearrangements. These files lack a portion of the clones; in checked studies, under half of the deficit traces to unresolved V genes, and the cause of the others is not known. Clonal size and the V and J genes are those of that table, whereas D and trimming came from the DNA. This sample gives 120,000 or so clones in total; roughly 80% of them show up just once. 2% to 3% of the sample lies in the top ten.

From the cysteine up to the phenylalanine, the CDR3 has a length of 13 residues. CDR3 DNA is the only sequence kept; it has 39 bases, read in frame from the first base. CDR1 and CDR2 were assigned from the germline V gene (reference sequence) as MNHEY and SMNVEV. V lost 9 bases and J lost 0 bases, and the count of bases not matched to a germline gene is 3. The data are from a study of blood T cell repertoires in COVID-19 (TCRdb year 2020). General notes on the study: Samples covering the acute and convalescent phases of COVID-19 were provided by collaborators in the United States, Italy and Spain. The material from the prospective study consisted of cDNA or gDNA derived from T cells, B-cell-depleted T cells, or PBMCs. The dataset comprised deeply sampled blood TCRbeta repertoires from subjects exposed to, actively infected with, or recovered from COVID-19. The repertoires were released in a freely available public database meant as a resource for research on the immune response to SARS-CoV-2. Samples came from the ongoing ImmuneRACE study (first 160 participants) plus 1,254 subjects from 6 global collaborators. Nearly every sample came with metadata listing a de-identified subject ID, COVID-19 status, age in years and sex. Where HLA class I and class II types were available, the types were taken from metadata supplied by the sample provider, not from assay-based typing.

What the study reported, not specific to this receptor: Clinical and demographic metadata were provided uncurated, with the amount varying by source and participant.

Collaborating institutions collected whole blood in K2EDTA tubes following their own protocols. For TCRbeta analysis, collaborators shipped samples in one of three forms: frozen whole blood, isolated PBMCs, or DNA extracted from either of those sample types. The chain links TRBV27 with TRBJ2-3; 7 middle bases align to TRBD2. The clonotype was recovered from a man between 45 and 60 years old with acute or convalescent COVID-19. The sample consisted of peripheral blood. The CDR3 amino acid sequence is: CASQLASTDTQYF. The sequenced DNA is TGTGCCAGTCAACTAGCGAGCACAGATACGCAGTATTTT.